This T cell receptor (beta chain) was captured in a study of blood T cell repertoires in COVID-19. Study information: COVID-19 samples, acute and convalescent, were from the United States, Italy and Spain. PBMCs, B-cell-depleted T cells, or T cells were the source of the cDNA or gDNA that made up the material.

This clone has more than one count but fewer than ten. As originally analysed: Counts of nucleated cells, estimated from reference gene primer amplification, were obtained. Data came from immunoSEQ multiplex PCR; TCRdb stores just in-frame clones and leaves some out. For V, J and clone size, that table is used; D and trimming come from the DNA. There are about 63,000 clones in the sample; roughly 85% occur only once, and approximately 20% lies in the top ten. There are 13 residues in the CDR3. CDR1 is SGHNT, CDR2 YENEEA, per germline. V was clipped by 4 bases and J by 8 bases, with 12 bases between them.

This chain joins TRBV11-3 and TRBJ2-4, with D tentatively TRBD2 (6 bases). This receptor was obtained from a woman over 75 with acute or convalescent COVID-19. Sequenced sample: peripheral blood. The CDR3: CASSSHWGDIQYF. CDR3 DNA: TGTGCCAGCAGCTCACATTGGGGGGACATTCAGTACTTC.